This TCR beta chain was identified in a study of cytomegalovirus exposure and HLA in healthy donors. Turning to the study itself: A prior study identified 117 million unique TCR beta sequences from 200 million or so T cells. General study results and limits: Later analysis demonstrated an association between a missense DCLRE1C variant and TCR beta V- and J-gene trimming.

Germline assignment: CDR1 LGHNA and CDR2 YSLEER. Between the trimmed V and J ends, which lost 6 bases and 9 bases, there was a span of 18 bases. The CDR3 runs to 14 residues. This clone has just one count. Antigen specificity is unknown. The PCR was carried out with 60 Vbeta primers and 13 Jbeta primers. Sequenced by immunoSEQ multiplex PCR; TCRdb stores in-frame clones only, minus some. The table has some 140,000 clones, around 79% seen once. J is TRBJ1-5 and V is TRBV4-3; D may be TRBD1 (6 bases). The sample comprised PBMCs. This sequence was found in a female donor in good health and CMV-seronegative. Here the CDR3 DNA reads TGCGCCAGCAGACAAAACGCCGTAGGGGGGCCCCAGCATTTT. Its translation is CASRQNAVGGPQHF.